What follows is one TCR beta chain and its context. The data derive from a study of technical replicates of blood from a handful of donors. V shed 5 bases and J 0 bases; nucleotides not matched to a gene: 0. There are 14 residues in the CDR3. Looked up from germline, CDR1 is MNHNY and CDR2 is SVGAGI (reference sequence). Assay: immunoSEQ multiplex PCR; the TCRdb copy retains only in-frame clones and omits some. The sample shows about 94,000 clones, nearly 97% of them seen only once. The receptor comes from a human donor in good health. The sample taken for sequencing was T cells isolated from PBMCs. V usage is TRBV6-6 and J usage is TRBJ1-2; 10 nucleotides agree with TRBD1. The CDR3 sequence: CASSDRGPNYGYTF. The DNA of the CDR3 is TGTGCCAGCAGTGACAGGGGGCCTAACTATGGCTACACCTTC.